This T cell receptor (beta chain) was captured in a study of blood T cell repertoires in COVID-19 (dated by TCRdb to 2018 to 2021). Study-level background: The collaborator samples originated in the United States, Italy and Spain and spanned the acute and convalescent phases of COVID-19. The material from the prospective study consisted of cDNA or gDNA derived from T cells, B-cell-depleted T cells, or PBMCs. The dataset comprised deeply sampled blood TCRbeta repertoires from subjects exposed to, actively infected with, or recovered from COVID-19. The repertoires were released in a freely available public database meant as a resource for research on the immune response to SARS-CoV-2. Samples were obtained from the ongoing ImmuneRACE study (first 160 participants) and from about 1,300 subjects provided by 6 global collaborators. Sample metadata almost always included a de-identified subject ID, COVID-19 status, age in years and sex. Where available, HLA class I and class II types were taken from metadata supplied by the sample provider and were not determined by assay-based typing.

TCRbeta CDR3 regions were amplified from genomic DNA using the immunoSEQ Assay, a bias-controlled multiplex PCR. From the authors' description of their analysis: Nucleated cell counts per sample were estimated from amplification of reference gene primers within the assay. To quantify the absolute abundance of each unique TCRbeta CDR3 rearrangement, sequence reads were collapsed and filtered. For each sample, productive Simpson clonality was calculated as the square root of Simpson's diversity index across productive rearrangements. TCRdb mirrors the immuneACCESS table, restricted to in-frame sequences. Some clones are absent from its copies; in checked studies, under half trace to an unresolved V gene, and the reason for the others is unknown. D and trimming come from the DNA, and the V and J calls and clone size come from that table. Present in this sample are roughly 300,000 clones, approximately 84% of which were seen just once. Together, the top ten hold more than 1.1% of the sample.

The CDR3 runs 18 amino acids, cysteine and phenylalanine included. The CDR3 DNA has 54 bases and is translated from base 1. In the germline V gene, CDR1 corresponds to SGHTA and CDR2 to FQGNSA. V ends up 5 bases short and J 5 bases short, with an unmatched junction base count of 12. At one collaborating source in Seattle, patients were enrolled during active infection and were followed longitudinally through the course of disease. The collaborating institutions used their own protocols to collect whole blood in K2EDTA tubes. For TCRbeta analysis, collaborators shipped samples as frozen whole blood, isolated PBMCs, or DNA extracted from either of those sample types. Notes on this clone: Its antigen target is currently unknown. No much larger clonotype is one base removed from it; base qualities were not supplied.

General findings and caveats noted by the study authors: The amount of clinical and demographic metadata varied by source and participant and was provided uncurated.

This TCR was sampled from a human donor with COVID-19, enrolled during active disease. The donor label of this sample is uncertain. The sequenced sample was peripheral blood. Rearrangement joined TRBV7-2 to TRBJ1-4, and 12 bases in between align with TRBD1. The base sequence is TGTGCCAGCAGCAAATCCGGGACAGGGGGCTCCAAGAATGAAAAACTGTTTTTT. This yields the protein CASSKSGTGGSKNEKLFF.